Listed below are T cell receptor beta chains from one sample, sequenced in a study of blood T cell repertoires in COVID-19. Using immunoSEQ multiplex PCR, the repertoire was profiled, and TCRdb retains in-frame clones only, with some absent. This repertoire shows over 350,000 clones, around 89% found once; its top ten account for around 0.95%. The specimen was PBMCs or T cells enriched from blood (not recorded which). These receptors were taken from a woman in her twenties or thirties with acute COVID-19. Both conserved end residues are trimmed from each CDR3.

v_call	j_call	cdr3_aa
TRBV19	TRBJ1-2	ASSIVEAADLNYGYT
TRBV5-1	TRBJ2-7	ASSPVGGSPYEQY
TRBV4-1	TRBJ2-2	ASSRTGGVIGTGELF
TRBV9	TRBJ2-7	ASSVAWTGVGEQY
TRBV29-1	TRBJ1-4	SVEAGLTNEKLF
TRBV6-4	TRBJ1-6	ASRDPRARANNSPLH
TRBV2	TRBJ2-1	ASRADRGLSYNEQF
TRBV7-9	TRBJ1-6	ASDRQGTYNSPLH
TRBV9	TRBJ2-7	ASSERSLDGEQY
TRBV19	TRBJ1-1	ASDDNGEAF
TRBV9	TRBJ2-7	ASSEGAGPVYEQY
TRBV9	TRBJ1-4	ASSPRTGGAVEKLF
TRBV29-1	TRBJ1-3	SAQGGTGNTIY
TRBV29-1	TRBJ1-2	SARINRNYGYT
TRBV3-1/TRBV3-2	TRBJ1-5	ASSHRGSNQPQH
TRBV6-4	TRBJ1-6	ASSDSTGVRSPLH
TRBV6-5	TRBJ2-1	ASRRQDVSYNEQF
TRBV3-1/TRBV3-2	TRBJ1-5	ASSQGQGWQPQH
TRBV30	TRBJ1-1	AWRRTALNTEAF
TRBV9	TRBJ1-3	ASSVGGISGNTIY
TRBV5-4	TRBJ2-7	ASSHRGVSGEQY
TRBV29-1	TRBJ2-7	SVEATGSSYEQY
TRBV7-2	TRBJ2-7	ASSLGSGYEQY
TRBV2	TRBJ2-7	ASLGVSPYEQY
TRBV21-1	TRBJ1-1	ASSEGRGLNTEAF
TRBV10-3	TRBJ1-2	AISESSQGSLNYGYT
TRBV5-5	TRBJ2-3	ASSFRTGYTDTQY
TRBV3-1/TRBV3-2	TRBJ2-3	ASSFASGWAGPDTQY
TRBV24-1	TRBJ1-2	ATSGAEGYGYT
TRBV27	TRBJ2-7	ASSLRPDSPEQY
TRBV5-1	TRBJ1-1	ASSLDSSYTEAF
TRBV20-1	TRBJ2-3	SASWRAGGLDTQY
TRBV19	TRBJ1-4	ASSRGLQDLGEKLF
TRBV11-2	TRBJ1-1	ASSLGLPSTEAF
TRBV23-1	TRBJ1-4	ASSQAETGSNEKLF
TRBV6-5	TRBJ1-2	ASSPGTIPGYT
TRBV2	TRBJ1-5	ASSEPTASNQPQH
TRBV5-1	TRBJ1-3	ASSSAGRPGNTIY
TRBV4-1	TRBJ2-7	ASSQGPGSAQEQY
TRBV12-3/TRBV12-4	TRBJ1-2	ASSLIGDGYT
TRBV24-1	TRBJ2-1	ATSDPSRGGSNEQF
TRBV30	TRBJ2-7	AWSPDRGSEQY
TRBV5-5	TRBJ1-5	ASSPSTPDRGLSSQPQH
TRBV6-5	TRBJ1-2	ASRGPHPNYGYT
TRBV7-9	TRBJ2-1	ASSLGTSGGSLSYNEQF
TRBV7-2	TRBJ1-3	ASSNRVSGNTIY
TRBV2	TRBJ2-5	ASSGGQPQETQY
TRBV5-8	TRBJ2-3	ASSSDRGNTDTQY
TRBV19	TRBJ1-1	ASSPDRDGEAF
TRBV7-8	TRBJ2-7	ASSRYGTGTGNHEQY